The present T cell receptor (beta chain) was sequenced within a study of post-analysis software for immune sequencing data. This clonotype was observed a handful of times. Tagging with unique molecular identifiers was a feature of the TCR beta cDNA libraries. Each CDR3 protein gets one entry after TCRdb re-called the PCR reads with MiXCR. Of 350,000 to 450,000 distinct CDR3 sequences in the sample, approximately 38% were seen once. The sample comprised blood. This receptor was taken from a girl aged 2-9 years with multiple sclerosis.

For the CDR3, the DNA is TGCGCCAGCAGCGCATCAACAGGGCTGCCCTACGAGCAGTACTTC. Translated, it gives CASSASTGLPYEQYF. The chain joins TRBV5-1 to TRBJ2-7; TRBD1 is a possible D gene (6 bases). V lost 4 bases, J lost 2 bases, and 16 bases lay in between. The germline gives CDR1 SGHRS, CDR2 YFSETQ. This CDR3 spans 15 amino acids. The full variable domain, rest sourced from reference TRBV5-1 and TRBJ2-7, is KAGVTQTPRYLIKTRGQQVTLSCSPISGHRSVSWYQQTPGQGLQFLFEYFSETQRNKGNFPGRFSGRQFSNSRSEMNVSTLELGDSALYLCASSASTGLPYEQYFGPGTRLTVT.